This T cell receptor beta chain is drawn from a study of T-cell reconstitution after alpha-beta-depleted transplantation in children. General study findings and limits: As was reported, about two months after transplant, alpha-beta T cells came from several hundred expanded graft clones. Recipient T cells and thymic progenitors that survived gave rise to the high TCRbeta diversity observed at day 60 in some patients. The main origin of T-cell counts and diversity one year after transplant was newly produced T cells.

The library targeted TCRbeta and was prepared with unique molecular identifiers. TCRdb processed the PCR reads anew with MiXCR; each CDR3 protein has one entry. The table has 200,000 to 250,000 distinct CDR3 sequences, approximately 10% seen once. There are many counts of this clonotype. Its antigen is currently unknown. The CDR3 contains 13 residues. Trimming stripped 3 bases from V and 1 base from J, with 3 bases between. CDR1 is SGHTA, CDR2 FQGNSA, per germline. This TCR derives from a child under two years old with acute myeloid leukemia, due to receive a stem cell transplant. The V call is TRBV7-2, the J call TRBJ2-2; D gene unclear. The specimen comprised PBMCs, sampled before TCRalphabeta/CD19-depleted stem cell transplant. The CDR3 DNA reads TGTGCCAGCAGCTTTTGGAACACCGGGGAGCTGTTTTTT. This gives the protein CASSFWNTGELFF. Variable domain in full (rest from reference TRBV7-2 and TRBJ2-2): GAGVSQSPSNKVTEKGKDVELRCDPISGHTALYWYRQSLGQGLEFLIYFQGNSAPDKSGLPSDRFSAERTGGSVSTLTIQRTQQEDSAVYLCASSFWNTGELFFGEGSRLTVL.